This entry lists 5 T cell receptor beta chains sequenced from one sample in a study of glioma-infiltrating T cells. The iRepertoire nested amplicon-rescue multiplex PCR amplified TCR alpha and beta CDR3s from RNA. MiXCR, applied by TCRdb to the multiplex PCR reads, yields one record per CDR3 protein. Among roughly 100,000 distinct CDR3 sequences, about 28% were seen once, and the ten largest hold 40% to 45%. The sample was glioma tissue, nonneoplastic brain tissue, or PBMCs (not recorded which). The source is a human donor with low-grade glioma or glioblastoma, undergoing nonglioma brain surgery, or in good health (not recorded which).

The genes are TRBV11-2 and TRBJ2-1; the D gene could be TRBD1 or TRBD2 (5 bases each). The CDR3 is 15 residues long. Per germline, CDR1 SGHAT and CDR2 FQNNGV. Trimming left V 7 bases short and J 4 bases short, with 17 bases between. The CDR3 nucleotides read TGTGCCAGCATCCCCCCAGGGAGCCCTTACAATGAGCAGTTCTTC. Its translation is CASIPPGSPYNEQFF.

The chain employs TRBV12-3 or TRBV12-4 and TRBJ1-1; TRBD1 agrees at 8 bases. J gave up 7 bases and V 7 bases, and 11 bases lay outside the gene matches. The CDR3 runs 14 residues. The DNA for the CDR3 is TGTGCCAGCATCTATTCAGGGGGCTCGGGTGAAGCTTTCTTT. Residues: CASIYSGGSGEAFF.

There are a few counts of this clonotype. The chain uses TRBV7-3 and TRBJ2-7; the match to TRBD1 covers 8 bases. The CDR3 has 13 amino acids. Germline CDR1 is SGHTA and CDR2 is FQGTGA. The trim removed 4 bases at V and 7 bases at J, leaving 6 bases unmatched. CDR3 protein: CASSSGTGWEQYF. The CDR3 DNA is TGTGCCAGCAGCTCCGGGACAGGCTGGGAGCAGTACTTC.

This clonotype showed up many times. Relative to the germline gene, one junction end is altered; a read error may explain this. V usage is TRBV7-9 and J usage is TRBJ1-1; tentatively, D is TRBD1 (5 bases). CDR1 is SEHNR and CDR2 is FQNEAQ in the germline V gene (reference sequence). The CDR3 loop spans 14 amino acids. CDR3: CASSLAGDAYEAFF. In DNA form, the CDR3 reads TGTGCCAGCAGCCTAGCGGGGGACGCATATGAAGCTTTCTTT.

This clonotype was counted only a few times. This chain joins TRBV2 and TRBJ2-5; D not resolved. The CDR3 covers 14 residues. Trimming took 7 bases from V and 2 from J, leaving 14 bases between them. Germline CDR1 is SNHLY and CDR2 is FYNNEI. The CDR3 nucleotides are TGTGCCAGCACATACCGGGCCCTACAAGAGACCCAGTACTTC. This encodes CASTYRALQETQYF.